This TCR beta chain was captured by sequencing in a study of PD-1 blockade in classical Hodgkin lymphoma. Background on the study: The nivolumab dose that patients received was 3 mg/kg, given intravenously every 2 weeks.

Regarding the study as a whole: Reported baseline diversity: healthy donors highest, relapsed/refractory patients lowest. CD4+ TCR diversity, unlike CD8+, climbed significantly by C4D1. Complete responders' baseline diversity resembled that of newly diagnosed patients.

Time point indicated: cycle 4 day 1 (C4D1), after less than 7 weeks of nivolumab. All patients relapsed after autologous stem cell transplantation, and brentuximab vedotin exposure varied. Germline CDR1 SGHVS, CDR2 FQNEAQ. V shed 2 bases and J shed 0 bases, with 17 bases lying between them. The CDR3 contains 18 residues. Data came from immunoSEQ multiplex PCR; TCRdb stores just in-frame clones and leaves some out. The table includes 40,000 to 55,000 clones, approximately 78% detected once. On this clone: No antigen is known for it.

This TCR was sampled from a human donor with classical Hodgkin lymphoma. The material sequenced was peripheral blood mononuclear cells (PBMCs), taken before the fourth cycle of nivolumab. J is TRBJ1-5 and V is TRBV7-8, with D perhaps TRBD1 (6 bases). DNA of the CDR3: TGTGCCAGCAGCTTATCACCCAGGGGAGGCGATAGCAATCAGCCCCAGCATTTT. It specifies CASSLSPRGGDSNQPQHF.